The rows below give T cell receptor beta chains drawn from one sample of a study of T cells in Graves' hyperthyroidism and ophthalmopathy. MiXCR, run by TCRdb on the multiplex PCR reads, gives a single entry per CDR3 protein. The repertoire holds 300,000 to 450,000 distinct CDR3 sequences, with roughly an eighth as singletons. Sample: blood. Receptors were obtained from a woman aged 18 to 35 with Graves' hyperthyroidism. Both conserved end residues are part of each CDR3. D genes are given only for firm matches.

d_call v_call cdr3_aa
- TRBV20-1 CSADQGDTEAFF
TRBD1 TRBV7-9 CASMDRGLTGELFF
- TRBV7-2 CASSLQVVTKNIQYF
TRBD1 TRBV12-3/TRBV12-4 CASSSTGGTETQYF
- TRBV5-1 CASSLVPTGHSGNTIYF
- TRBV12-3/TRBV12-4 CASSFGPWAPYGYTF
- TRBV4-3 CASGQAIGSYEQYF
- TRBV28 CASSWRAEAFF
- TRBV7-8 CASSLPSVTDTQYF
TRBD1 TRBV30 CAWQGALDTGELFF
- TRBV4-1 CASSQGPGAVWTGELFF
- TRBV12-5 CASGFLWDGRVTGELFF
TRBD2 TRBV11-1 CASSRRSGGEGISFF
- TRBV7-3 CASSFGGRDEQYF
- TRBV29-1 CSAGVQRFSGNTIYF
TRBD1 TRBV27 CASSAGTGLLANYGYTF
- TRBV28 CASGIENTGELFF
- TRBV14 CATNSDEQFF
- TRBV5-6 CASSAPTGSEQFF
TRBD2 TRBV7-3 CASSAGGGSIQETQYF
- TRBV5-1 CASSLGEPQETQYF
- TRBV2 CASSEALRGLMGDKSNQPQHF